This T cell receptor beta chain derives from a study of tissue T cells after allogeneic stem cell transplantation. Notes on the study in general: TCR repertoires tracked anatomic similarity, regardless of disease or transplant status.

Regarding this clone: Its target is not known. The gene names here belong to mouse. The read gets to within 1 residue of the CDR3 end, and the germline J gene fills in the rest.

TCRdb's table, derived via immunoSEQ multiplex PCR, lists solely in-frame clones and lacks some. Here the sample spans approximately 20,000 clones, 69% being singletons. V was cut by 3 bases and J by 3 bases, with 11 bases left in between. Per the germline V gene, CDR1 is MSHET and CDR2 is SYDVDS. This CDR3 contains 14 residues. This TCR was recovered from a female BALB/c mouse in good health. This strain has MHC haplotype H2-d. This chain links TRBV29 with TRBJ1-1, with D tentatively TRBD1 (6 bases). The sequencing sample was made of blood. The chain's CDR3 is CASSFGQRDTEVFF. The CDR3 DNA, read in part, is TGTGCTAGCAGTTTCGGACAGAGGGACACAGAAGTCTTC.